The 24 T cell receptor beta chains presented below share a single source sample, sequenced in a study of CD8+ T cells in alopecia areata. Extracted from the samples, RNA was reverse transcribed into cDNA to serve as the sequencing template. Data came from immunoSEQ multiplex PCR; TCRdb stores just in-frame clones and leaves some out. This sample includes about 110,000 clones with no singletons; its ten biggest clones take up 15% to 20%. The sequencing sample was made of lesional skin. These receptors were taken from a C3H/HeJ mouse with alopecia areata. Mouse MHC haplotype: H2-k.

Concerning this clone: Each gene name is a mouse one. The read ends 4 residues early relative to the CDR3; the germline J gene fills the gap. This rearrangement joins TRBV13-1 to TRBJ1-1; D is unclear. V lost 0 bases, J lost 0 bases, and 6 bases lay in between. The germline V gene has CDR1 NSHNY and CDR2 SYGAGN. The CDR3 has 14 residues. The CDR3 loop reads CASSDVSANTEVFF. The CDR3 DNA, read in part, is TGTGCCAGCAGTGATGTCTCAGCAAACACA.

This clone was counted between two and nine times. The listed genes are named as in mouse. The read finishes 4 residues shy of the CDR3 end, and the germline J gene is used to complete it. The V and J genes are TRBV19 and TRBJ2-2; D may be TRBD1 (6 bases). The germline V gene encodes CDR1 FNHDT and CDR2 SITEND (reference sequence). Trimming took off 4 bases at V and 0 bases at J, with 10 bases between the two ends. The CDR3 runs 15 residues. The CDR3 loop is CASSQGQANTGQLYF. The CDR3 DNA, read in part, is TGTGCCAGCAGTCAGGGACAAGCAAACACCGGG.

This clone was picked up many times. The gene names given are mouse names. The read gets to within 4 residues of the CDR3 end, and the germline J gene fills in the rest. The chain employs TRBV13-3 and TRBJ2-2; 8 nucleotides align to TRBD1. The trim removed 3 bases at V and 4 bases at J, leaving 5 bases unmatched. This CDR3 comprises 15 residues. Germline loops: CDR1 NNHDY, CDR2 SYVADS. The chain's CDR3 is CASSGTGRVTGQLYF. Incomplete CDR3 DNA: TGTGCCAGCAGTGGGACAGGGCGAGTCACCGGG.

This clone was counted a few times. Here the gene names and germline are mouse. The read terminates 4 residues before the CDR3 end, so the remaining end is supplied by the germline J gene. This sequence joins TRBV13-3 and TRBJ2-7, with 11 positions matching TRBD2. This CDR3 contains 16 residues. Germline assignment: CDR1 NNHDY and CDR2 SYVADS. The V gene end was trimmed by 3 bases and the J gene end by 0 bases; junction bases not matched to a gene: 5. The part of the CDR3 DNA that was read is TGTGCCAGCAGTGTGGGACTGGGGGCCAGCTCCTAT. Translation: CASSVGLGASSY. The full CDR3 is CASSVGLGASSYEQYF.

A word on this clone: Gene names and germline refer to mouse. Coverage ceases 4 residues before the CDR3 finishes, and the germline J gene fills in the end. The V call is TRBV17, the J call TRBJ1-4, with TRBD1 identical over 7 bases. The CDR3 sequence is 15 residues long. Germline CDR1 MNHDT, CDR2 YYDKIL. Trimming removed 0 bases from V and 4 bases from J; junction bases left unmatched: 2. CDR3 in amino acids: CASSRDPGGNERLFF. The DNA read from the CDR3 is TGTGCTAGCAGTAGAGATCCAGGGGGCAACGAA.

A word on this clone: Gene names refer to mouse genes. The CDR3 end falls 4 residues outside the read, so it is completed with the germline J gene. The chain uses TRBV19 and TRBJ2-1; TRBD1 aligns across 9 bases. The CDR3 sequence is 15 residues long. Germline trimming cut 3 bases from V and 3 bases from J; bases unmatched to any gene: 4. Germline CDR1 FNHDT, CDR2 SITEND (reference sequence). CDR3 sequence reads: CASSRGTGIYAEQFF. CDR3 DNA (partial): TGTGCCAGCAGTAGGGGGACAGGGATCTATGCT.

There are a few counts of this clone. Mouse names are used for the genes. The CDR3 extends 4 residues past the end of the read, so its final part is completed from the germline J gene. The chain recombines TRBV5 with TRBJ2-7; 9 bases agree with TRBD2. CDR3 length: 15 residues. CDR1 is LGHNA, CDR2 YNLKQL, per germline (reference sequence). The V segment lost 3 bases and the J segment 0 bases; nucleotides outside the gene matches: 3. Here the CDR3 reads CASSHRLGVSYEQYF. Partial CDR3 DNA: TGTGCCAGCAGCCACAGACTGGGGGTCTCCTAT.

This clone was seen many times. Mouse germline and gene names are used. CDR3 residues: CASRLLGEDTQYF. The DNA read from the CDR3 is TGTGCCAGCAGGTTACTGGGGGAAGAC. The gene calls are TRBV13-3 and TRBJ2-5; TRBD2 matches at 8 bases. The CDR3 end lies 4 residues beyond the end of the read and is filled in from the germline J gene. The germline V gene has CDR1 NNHDY and CDR2 SYVADS. CDR3 length equals 13 residues. Full variable domain (rest looked up from reference TRBV13-3 and TRBJ2-5): EAAVTQSPRSKVAVTGGKVTLSCHQTNNHDYMYWYRQDTGHGLRLIHYSYVADSTEKGDIPDGYKASRPSQENFSLILELASLSQTAVYFCASRLLGEDTQYFGPGTRLLVL.

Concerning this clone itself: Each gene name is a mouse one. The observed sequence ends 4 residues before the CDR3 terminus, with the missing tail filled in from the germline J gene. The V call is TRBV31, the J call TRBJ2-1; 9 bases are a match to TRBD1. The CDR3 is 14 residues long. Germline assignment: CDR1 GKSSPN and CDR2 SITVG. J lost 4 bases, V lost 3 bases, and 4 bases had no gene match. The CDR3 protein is CAWRRDREYAEQFF. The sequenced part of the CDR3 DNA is TGTGCCTGGAGACGGGACAGGGAGTATGCT.

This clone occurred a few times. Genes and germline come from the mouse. The CDR3 sequence: CTCSADPGMGQNTLYF. The part of the CDR3 DNA that was read is TGCACCTGCAGTGCAGATCCAGGGATGGGTCAAAAC. The chain is built from TRBV1 and TRBJ2-4; a possible D gene is TRBD1 (5 bases). From the germline J gene comes the end of the CDR3, since the read stops 4 residues before it. Germline values: CDR1 NSQYPW, CDR2 LRSPGD (reference sequence). This CDR3 spans 16 amino acids. V lost 0 bases and J lost 1, with 11 bases in between.

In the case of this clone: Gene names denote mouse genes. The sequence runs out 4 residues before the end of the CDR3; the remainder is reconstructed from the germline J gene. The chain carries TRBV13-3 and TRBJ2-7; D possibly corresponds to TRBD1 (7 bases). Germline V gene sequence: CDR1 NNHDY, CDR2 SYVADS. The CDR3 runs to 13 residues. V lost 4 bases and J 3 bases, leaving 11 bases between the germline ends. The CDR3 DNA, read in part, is TGTGCCAGCAGTATCAGGGGGGACTAT. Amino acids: CASSIRGDY. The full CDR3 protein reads CASSIRGDYEQYF.

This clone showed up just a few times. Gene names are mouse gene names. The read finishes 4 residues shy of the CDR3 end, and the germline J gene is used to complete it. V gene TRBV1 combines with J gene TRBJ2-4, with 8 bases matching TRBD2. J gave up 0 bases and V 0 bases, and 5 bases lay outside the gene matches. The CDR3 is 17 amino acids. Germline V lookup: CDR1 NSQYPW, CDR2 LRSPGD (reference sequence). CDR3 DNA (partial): TGCACCTGCAGTGCAGATGATTGGGGGGGGAGTCAAAAC. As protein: CTCSADDWGGSQN. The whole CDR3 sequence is CTCSADDWGGSQNTLYF.

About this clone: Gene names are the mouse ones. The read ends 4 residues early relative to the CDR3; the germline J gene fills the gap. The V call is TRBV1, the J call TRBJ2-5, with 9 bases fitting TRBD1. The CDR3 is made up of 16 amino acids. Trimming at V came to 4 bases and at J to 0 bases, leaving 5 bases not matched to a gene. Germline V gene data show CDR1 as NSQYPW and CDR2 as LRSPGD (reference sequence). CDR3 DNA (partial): TGCACCTGCAGTGGGGGACAGGGCATTAACCAAGAC. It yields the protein CTCSGGQGINQD. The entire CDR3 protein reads CTCSGGQGINQDTQYF.

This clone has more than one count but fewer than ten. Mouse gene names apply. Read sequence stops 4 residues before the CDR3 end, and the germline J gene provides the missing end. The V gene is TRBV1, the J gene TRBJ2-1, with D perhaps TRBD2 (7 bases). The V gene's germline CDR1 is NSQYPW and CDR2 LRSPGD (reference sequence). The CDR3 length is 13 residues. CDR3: CTCSAAGGAEQFF. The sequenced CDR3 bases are TGCACCTGCAGTGCGGCGGGGGGCGCT.

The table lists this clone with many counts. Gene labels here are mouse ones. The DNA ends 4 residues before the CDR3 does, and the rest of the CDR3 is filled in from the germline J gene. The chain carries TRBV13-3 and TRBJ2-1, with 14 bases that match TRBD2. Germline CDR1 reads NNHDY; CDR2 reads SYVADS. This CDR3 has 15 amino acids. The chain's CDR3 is CASSDRDWGGAEQFF. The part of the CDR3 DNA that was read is TGTGCCAGCAGTGACCGGGACTGGGGGGGCGCT.

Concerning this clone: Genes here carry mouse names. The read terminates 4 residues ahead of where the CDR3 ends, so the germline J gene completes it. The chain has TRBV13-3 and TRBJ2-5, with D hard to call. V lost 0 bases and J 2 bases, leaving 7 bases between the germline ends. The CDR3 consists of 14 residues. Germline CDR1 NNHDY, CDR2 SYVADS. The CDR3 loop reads CASSDDLIQDTQYF. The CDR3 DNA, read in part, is TGTGCCAGCAGTGATGACCTGATCCAAGAC.

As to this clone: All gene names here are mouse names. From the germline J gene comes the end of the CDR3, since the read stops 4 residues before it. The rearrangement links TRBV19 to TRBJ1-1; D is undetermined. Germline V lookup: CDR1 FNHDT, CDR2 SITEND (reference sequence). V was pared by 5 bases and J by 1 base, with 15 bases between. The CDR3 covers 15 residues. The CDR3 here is CASSLTWGGNTEVFF. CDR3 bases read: TGTGCCAGCAGCCTCACCTGGGGAGGGAACACA. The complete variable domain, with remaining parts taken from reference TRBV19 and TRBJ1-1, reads GGIITQTPKFLIGQEGQKLTLKCQQNFNHDTMYWYRQDSGKGLRLIYYSITENDLQKGDLSEGYDASREKKSSFSLTVTSAQKNEMAVFLCASSLTWGGNTEVFFGKGTRLTVV.

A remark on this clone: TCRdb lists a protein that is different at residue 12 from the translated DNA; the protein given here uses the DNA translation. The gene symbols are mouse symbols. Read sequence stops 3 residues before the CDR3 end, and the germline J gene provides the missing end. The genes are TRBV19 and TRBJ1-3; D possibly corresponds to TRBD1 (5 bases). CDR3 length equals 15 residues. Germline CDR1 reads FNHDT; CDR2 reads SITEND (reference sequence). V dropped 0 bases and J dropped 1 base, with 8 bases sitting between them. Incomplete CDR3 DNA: TGTGCCAGCAGTATAGCGCAGGGATCTGGAAATACG. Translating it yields CASSIAQGSGNT. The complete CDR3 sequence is CASSIAQGSGNTLYF. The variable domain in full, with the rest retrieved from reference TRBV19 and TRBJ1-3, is GGIITQTPKFLIGQEGQKLTLKCQQNFNHDTMYWYRQDSGKGLRLIYYSITENDLQKGDLSEGYDASREKKSSFSLTVTSAQKNEMAVFLCASSIAQGSGNTLYFGEGSRLIVV.

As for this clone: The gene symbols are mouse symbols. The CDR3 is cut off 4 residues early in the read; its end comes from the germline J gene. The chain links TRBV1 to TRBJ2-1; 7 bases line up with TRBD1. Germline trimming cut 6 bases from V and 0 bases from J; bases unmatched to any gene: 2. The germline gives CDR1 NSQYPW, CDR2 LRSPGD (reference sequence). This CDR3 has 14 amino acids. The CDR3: CTCRHRGNYAEQFF. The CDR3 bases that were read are TGCACCTGCAGGCACAGGGGTAACTATGCT.

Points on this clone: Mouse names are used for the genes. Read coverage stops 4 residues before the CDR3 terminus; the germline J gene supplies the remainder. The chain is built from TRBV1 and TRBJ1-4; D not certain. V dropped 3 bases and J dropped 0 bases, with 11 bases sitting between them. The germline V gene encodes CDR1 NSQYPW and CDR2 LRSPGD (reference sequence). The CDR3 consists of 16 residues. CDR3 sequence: CTCSAHSPFSNERLFF. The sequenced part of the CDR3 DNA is TGCACCTGCAGTGCGCACAGTCCCTTTTCCAACGAA.

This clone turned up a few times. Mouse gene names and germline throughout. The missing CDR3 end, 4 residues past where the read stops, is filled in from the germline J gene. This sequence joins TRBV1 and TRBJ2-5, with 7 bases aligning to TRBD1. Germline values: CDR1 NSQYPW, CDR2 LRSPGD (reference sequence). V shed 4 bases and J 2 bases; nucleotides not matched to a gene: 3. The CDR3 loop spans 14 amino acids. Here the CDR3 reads CTCSVGQFQDTQYF. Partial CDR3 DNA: TGCACCTGCAGTGTGGGACAGTTCCAAGAC.

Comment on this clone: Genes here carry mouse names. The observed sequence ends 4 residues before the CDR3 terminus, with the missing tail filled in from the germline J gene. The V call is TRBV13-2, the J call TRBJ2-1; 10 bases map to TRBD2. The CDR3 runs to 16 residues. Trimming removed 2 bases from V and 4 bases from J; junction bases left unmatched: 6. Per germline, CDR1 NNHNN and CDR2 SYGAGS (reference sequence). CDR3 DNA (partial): TGTGCCAGCGGTGAGGGACCGGGACTGGGGTATGCT. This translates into CASGEGPGLGYA. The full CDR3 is CASGEGPGLGYAEQFF.

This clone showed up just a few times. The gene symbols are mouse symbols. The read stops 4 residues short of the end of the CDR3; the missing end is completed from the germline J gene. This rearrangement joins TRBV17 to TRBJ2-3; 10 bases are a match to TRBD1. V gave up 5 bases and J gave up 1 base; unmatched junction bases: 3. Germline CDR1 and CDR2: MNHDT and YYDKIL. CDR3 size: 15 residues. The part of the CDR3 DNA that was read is TGTGCTAGCAGTTCCGGGACAGGGGGTGCAGAA. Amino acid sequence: CASSSGTGGAE. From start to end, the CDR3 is CASSSGTGGAETLYF. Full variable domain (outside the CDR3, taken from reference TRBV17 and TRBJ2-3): DTTVKQNPRYKLARVGKPVNLICSQTMNHDTMYWYQKKPNQAPKLLLFYYDKILNREADTFEKFQSSRPNNSFCSLYIGSAGLEYSAMYLCASSSGTGGAETLYFGSGTRLTVL.

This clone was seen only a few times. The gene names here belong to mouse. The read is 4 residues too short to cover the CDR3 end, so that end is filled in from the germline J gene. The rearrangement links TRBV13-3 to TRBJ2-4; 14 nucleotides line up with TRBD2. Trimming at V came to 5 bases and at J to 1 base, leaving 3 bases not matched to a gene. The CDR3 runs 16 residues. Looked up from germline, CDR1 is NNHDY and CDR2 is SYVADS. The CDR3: CASSRDWGGGQNTLYF. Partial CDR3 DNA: TGTGCCAGCAGCCGGGACTGGGGGGGCGGTCAAAAC.